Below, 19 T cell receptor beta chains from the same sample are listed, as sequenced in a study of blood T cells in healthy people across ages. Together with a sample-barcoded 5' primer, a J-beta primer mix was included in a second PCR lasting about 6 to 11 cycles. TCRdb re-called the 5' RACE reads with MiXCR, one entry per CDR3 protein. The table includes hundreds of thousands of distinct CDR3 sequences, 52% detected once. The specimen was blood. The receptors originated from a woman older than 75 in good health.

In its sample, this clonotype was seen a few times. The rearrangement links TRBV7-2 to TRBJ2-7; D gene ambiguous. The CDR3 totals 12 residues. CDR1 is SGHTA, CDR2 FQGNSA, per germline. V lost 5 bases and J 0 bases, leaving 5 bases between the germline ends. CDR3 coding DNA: TGTGCCAGCAGCCCTCGCTCCTACGAGCAGTACTTC. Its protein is CASSPRSYEQYF.

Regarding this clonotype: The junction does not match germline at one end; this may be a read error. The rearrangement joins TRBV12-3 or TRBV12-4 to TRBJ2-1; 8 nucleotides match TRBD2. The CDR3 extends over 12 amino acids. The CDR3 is CASRLAGNEQFF. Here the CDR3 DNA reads TGTGCCAGCAGGTTAGCGGGGAATGAGCAGTTCTTC.

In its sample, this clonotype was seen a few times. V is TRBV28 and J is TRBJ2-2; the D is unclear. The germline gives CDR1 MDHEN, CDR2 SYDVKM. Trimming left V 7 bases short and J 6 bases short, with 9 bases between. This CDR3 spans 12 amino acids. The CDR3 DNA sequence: TGTGCCAGCAACCCTAGGGCCGGGGAGCTGTTTTTT. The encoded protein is CASNPRAGELFF.

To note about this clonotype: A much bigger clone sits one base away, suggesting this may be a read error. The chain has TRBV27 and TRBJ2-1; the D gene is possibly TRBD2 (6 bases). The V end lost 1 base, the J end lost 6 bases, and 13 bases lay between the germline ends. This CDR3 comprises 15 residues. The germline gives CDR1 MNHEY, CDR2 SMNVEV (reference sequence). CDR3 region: CASSLYAGRGNEQFF. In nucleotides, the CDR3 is TGTGCCAGCAGTTTATATGCGGGAAGGGGCAATGAGCAGTTCTTC.

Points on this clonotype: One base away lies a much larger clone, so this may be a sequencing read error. DNA of the CDR3: TGTGCCAGCAGTTGGGGACTATCCTACGAGAAGTACTTC. Translation: CASSWGLSYEKYF. The chain combines TRBV28 with TRBJ2-7, with 7 bases identical to TRBD2. The CDR3 covers 13 residues. Looked up from germline, CDR1 is MDHEN and CDR2 is SYDVKM.

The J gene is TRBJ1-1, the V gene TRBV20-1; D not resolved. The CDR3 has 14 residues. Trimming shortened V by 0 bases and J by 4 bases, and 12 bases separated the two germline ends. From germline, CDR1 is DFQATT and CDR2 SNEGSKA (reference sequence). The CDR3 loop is CSARDFGRSTEAFF. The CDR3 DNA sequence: TGCAGTGCTAGAGATTTCGGGAGGAGCACTGAAGCTTTCTTT.

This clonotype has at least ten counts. The CDR3 is CASSGGTSYEQYF. CDR3 DNA: TGTGCCAGCAGCGGAGGGACCTCTTACGAGCAGTACTTC. V is TRBV9 and J is TRBJ2-7, with D perhaps being TRBD1 or TRBD2 (5 bases each). CDR3 length: 13 amino acids. The germline CDR1 and CDR2 sequences are SGDLS and YYNGEE. The V gene lost 3 bases and the J gene lost 4 bases, with 11 bases spanning the gap.

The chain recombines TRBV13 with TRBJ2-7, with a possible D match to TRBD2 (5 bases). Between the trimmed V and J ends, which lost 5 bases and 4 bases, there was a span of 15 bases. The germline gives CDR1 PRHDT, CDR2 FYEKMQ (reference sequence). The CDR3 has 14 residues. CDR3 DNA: TGTGCCAGCAGCGTCGGGGAGCGTCTTTACGAGCAGTACTTC. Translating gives CASSVGERLYEQYF.

The CDR3 sequence is CASSFVMAQPQHF. As DNA, the CDR3 is TGTGCCAGCAGCTTTGTAATGGCTCAGCCCCAGCATTTT. V and J are TRBV7-2 and TRBJ1-5; D unclear. Per germline, CDR1 SGHTA and CDR2 FQGNSA. This CDR3 spans 13 amino acids. V was trimmed by 3 bases and J by 6 bases, leaving 9 bases between them.

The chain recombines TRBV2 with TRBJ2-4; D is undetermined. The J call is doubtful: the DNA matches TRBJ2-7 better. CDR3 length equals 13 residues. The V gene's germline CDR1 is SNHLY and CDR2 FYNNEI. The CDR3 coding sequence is TGTGCCAGCAACCGAGCCCGATCCTACGAGCAGTACTTC. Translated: CASNRARSYEQYF.

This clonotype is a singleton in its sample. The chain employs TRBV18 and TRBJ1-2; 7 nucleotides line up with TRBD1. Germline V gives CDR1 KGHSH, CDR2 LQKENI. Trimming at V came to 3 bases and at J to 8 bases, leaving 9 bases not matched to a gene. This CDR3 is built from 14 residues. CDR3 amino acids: CASSPNRRGAGYTF. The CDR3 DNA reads TGTGCCAGCTCACCGAATCGCAGGGGGGCCGGCTACACCTTC.

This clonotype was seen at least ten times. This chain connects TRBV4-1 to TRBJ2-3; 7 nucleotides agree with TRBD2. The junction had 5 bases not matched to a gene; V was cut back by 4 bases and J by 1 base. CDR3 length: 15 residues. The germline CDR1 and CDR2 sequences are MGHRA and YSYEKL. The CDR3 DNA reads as TGCGCCAGCAGCCTGCGGGACTACCGCACAGATACGCAGTATTTT. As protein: CASSLRDYRTDTQYF.

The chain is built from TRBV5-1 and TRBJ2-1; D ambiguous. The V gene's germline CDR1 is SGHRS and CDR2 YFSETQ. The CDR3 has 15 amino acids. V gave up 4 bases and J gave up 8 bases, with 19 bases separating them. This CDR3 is CASSQDALMHDEQFF. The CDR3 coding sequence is TGCGCCAGCAGCCAAGACGCCCTTATGCACGATGAGCAGTTCTTC.

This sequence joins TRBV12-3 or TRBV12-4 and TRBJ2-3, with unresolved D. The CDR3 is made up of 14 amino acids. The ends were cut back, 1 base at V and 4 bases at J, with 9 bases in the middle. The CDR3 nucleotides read TGTGCCAGCAGTTTAGAAGTCCCTCCAGATACGCAGTATTTT. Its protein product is CASSLEVPPDTQYF.

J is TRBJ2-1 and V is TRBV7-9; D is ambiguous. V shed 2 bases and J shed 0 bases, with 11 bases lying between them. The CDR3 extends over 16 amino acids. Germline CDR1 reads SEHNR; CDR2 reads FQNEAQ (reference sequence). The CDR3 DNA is TGTGCCAGCAGCTTAAGGCAGACCAGCTCCTACAATGAGCAGTTCTTC. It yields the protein CASSLRQTSSYNEQFF.

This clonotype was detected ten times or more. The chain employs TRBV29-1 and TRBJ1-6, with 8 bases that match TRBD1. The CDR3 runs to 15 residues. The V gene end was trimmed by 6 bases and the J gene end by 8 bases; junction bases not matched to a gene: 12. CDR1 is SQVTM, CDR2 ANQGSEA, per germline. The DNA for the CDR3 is TGCAGCGTCTCCCTAGGTCCAGGGGGCGATTCACCCCTCCACTTT. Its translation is CSVSLGPGGDSPLHF.

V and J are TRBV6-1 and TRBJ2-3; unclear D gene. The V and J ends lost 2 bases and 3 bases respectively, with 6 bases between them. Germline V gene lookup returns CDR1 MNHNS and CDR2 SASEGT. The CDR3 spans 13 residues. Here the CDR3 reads CASSESVTDTQYF. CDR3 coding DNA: TGTGCCAGCAGTGAATCTGTAACAGATACGCAGTATTTT.

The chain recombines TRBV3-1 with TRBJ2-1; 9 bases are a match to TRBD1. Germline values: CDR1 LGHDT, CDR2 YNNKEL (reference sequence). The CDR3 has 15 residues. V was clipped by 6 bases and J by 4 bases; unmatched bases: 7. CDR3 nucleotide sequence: TGTGCCAGCAGGTCCGGGACAGGGTCTTACAATGAGCAGTTCTTC. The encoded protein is CASRSGTGSYNEQFF.

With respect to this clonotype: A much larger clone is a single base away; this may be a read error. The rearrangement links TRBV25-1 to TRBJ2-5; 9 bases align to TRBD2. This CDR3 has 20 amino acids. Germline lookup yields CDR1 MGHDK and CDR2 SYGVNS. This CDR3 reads CVSSESLERGSGSYPETQYF. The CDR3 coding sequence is TGTGTCAGCAGTGAATCTTTGGAGCGGGGTAGCGGGAGTTACCCGGAGACCCAGTACTTC.